This TCR beta chain came from a study of cytomegalovirus exposure and HLA in healthy donors (dated by TCRdb to 2016 to 2017). In the study overall: The 500 to 700 repertoires of the first cohort and the roughly 120 validation repertoires were produced on the same platform, according to a later analysis. The study aimed to test whether cataloging public T cell receptors could reveal signatures of past pathogen exposure. Besides the first cohort of approximately 670 subjects, a separate validation cohort made up of roughly 120 different subjects was used. To predict cytomegalovirus infection status, the study combined high-throughput TCR immunosequencing, statistical association of individual TCRs with disease status, and machine learning.

Library construction relied on the immunoSEQ multiplex PCR assay. Processing in the source paper ran as follows. A statistical classification framework was developed to diagnose cytomegalovirus status using the catalog of TCR beta chain sequences. TCRdb took this table from immuneACCESS and kept in-frame rearrangements with V and J called. Such tables lack part of the clones; where checked against another copy, unresolved V genes explain under half of the gap, and the rest is unexplained. That table gives V, J and clone size, and the DNA gave D and trimming. For this sample there are about 120,000 clones; roughly nine tenths appear just once. Of the sample, around 1.2% is held by the ten largest clones. Details on this clone: There is no known antigen for this receptor. The input lacks base qualities; no much larger clone sits a single base away.

Donors formed part of the validation cohort, which comprised some 120 subjects and was distinct from the first cohort of 550 to 850 subjects. The full study reports these points: While some public TCRs were present in many individuals, most TCR sequences turned up only very rarely across donors. It was suggested by the authors that the approach could potentially be generalized to other disease states and immunological phenotypes. In the study, about 150 TCR beta chains were listed as associated with cytomegalovirus. A later analysis lacked HLA typing for the validation cohort, so it scored co-occurrence in that cohort across all 110 or so repertoires. Of the cluster scores, roughly 95% were above 0 in a later analysis, which found that TCRs clustered in the first cohort also tended to co-occur in the approximately 120 validation repertoires. The classifier was reported to diagnose cytomegalovirus status with high specificity and sensitivity in both the original cohort and the validation cohort. A few of the identified cytomegalovirus-associated TCR beta chains were confirmed in vitro to be specific for cytomegalovirus antigens.

Trimming removed 0 bases from V and 0 bases from J, leaving 9 bases between the germline ends. The CDR1 and CDR2 encoded by the germline V gene are MNHEY and SVGAGI. The CDR3 covers 16 residues, taking in both the cysteine and the phenylalanine. Only the CDR3 part of the read is kept: 48 bases, read in frame from the first base. The material sequenced was PBMCs. This receptor was identified in a woman between 18 and 29 years old in good health and CMV-seronegative. Recombination linked TRBV6-5 to TRBJ1-5, with TRBD1 as a weak D call on 5 bases. CDR3 reads: CASSYSGGSSNQPQHF. The sequenced DNA: TGTGCCAGCAGTTACTCCGGGGGGAGTAGCAATCAGCCCCAGCATTTT.